This entry concerns a single T cell receptor (beta chain). This entry is derived from a study of OX40 agonist ivuxolimab in advanced cancers. Trimming took off 6 bases at V and 2 bases at J, with 17 bases between the two ends. Germline V gene data show CDR1 as MNHEY and CDR2 as SMNVEV (reference sequence). This CDR3 contains 16 residues. Sequenced by immunoSEQ multiplex PCR; TCRdb stores in-frame clones only, minus some. Seen here are 56,000 or so clones, roughly four fifths observed once, and the top ten hold approximately 4.1%. The sequence derives from an adult with an advanced solid tumor such as melanoma, head and neck, liver or kidney cancer. The input for sequencing was CD4+ or CD8+ T cells sorted from blood, taken in a trial of the OX40 agonist ivuxolimab. This chain uses TRBV27 with TRBJ1-5, with D perhaps TRBD1 (5 bases). The CDR3 region has the DNA TGTGCCAGCAGCCCAGGCGGGGGGTGTGGCAATCAGCCCCAGCATTTT. It is translated as CASSPGGGCGNQPQHF.